This passage covers 32 T cell receptor beta chains from one sample sequenced in a study of neurological immune-mediated disorders. TCRdb reprocessed the 5' RACE reads via MiXCR and lists one record per CDR3 protein. The sample yields some 38,000 distinct CDR3 sequences, 3.5% to 4% seen once. Input material: PBMCs. The receptors originated from a man between 25 and 39 years old with multiple sclerosis.

This clonotype was seen ten or more times. The chain uses TRBV7-3 and TRBJ2-1; the D is unclear. CDR3 length equals 15 residues. The germline V gene has CDR1 SGHTA and CDR2 FQGTGA. Trimming stripped 3 bases from V and 5 bases from J, with 14 bases between. For the CDR3, the DNA is TGTGCCAGCAGCTTCCTGGATAGGGTCCACAATGAGCAGTTCTTC. This gives the protein CASSFLDRVHNEQFF.

In its sample, this clonotype was seen a few times. CDR3: CSATHKATTNYGYTF. For the CDR3, the DNA is TGCAGCGCCACCCATAAGGCTACAACTAACTATGGCTACACCTTC. The chain recombines TRBV29-1 with TRBJ1-2, with D hard to call. This CDR3 is built from 15 residues. V was shortened by 7 bases and J by 0 bases, with 18 bases between the two germline ends. Germline values: CDR1 SQVTM, CDR2 ANQGSEA.

This clonotype occurred many times. The chain links TRBV7-8 to TRBJ1-2, with D hard to call. Germline values: CDR1 SGHVS, CDR2 FQNEAQ. V lost 1 base to trimming and J lost 6 bases, with 9 bases between them. This CDR3 spans 13 amino acids. This chain's CDR3 is CASSLDPQDGYTF. The CDR3, as DNA: TGTGCCAGCAGCTTAGACCCGCAGGATGGCTACACCTTC.

This clonotype has ten or more counts. The chain combines TRBV4-1 with TRBJ2-1; the D call may be TRBD1 or TRBD2 (5 bases each). Deletions cut 0 bases from V and 0 bases from J, with 12 bases between. Germline V lookup: CDR1 MGHRA, CDR2 YSYEKL. The CDR3 has 17 residues. CDR3: CASSQDSGLASYNEQFF. In DNA, the CDR3 is TGCGCCAGCAGCCAAGATTCGGGGCTAGCCTCCTACAATGAGCAGTTCTTC.

This clonotype was detected ten times or more. CDR3 loop: CSAQGGLASYEQYF. CDR3 sequence (DNA): TGCAGTGCCCAAGGGGGACTAGCCTCCTACGAGCAGTACTTC. The V and J genes are TRBV20-1 and TRBJ2-7; 9 positions agree with TRBD2. V dropped 6 bases and J dropped 0; count of bases not matched to a gene: 6. CDR1 and CDR2 (germline): DFQATT, SNEGSKA (reference sequence). This CDR3 has 14 residues.

This clonotype was found many times. The CDR3 loop is CASSPSGRGGQPQHF. The CDR3 DNA reads as TGTGCCAGCAGCCCCTCGGGGAGGGGCGGGCAGCCCCAGCATTTT. This chain connects TRBV5-6 to TRBJ1-5, with D perhaps TRBD1 (5 bases). Germline V gene data show CDR1 as SGHDT and CDR2 as YYEEEE. V gave up 4 bases and J gave up 7 bases, with 18 bases separating them. The CDR3 runs to 15 residues.

This clonotype was counted many times. CDR3 residues: CASSQGGVGGYTF. The CDR3 DNA reads as TGTGCCAGCAGCCAAGGAGGGGTAGGCGGCTACACCTTC. The rearrangement joins TRBV7-3 to TRBJ1-2; a possible D gene is TRBD1 (5 bases). This CDR3 region has 13 residues. Between the trimmed V and J ends, which lost 5 bases and 8 bases, there was a span of 15 bases. Looked up from germline, CDR1 is SGHTA and CDR2 is FQGTGA. The whole variable domain, remainder taken from reference TRBV7-3 and TRBJ1-2, is GAGVSQTPSNKVTEKGKYVELRCDPISGHTALYWYRQSLGQGPEFLIYFQGTGAADDSGLPNDRFFAVRPEGSVSTLKIQRTERGDSAVYLCASSQGGVGGYTFGSGTRLTVV.

This clonotype was seen at least ten times. The chain joins TRBV5-1 to TRBJ2-7, with D tentatively TRBD2 (5 bases). Germline lookup yields CDR1 SGHRS and CDR2 YFSETQ. The CDR3 length is 13 residues. Trimming took 5 bases from V and 5 from J, leaving 14 bases between them. The CDR3 nucleotides are TGCGCCAGCAGTTCGGATGCCGGGAACGAGCAGTACTTC. Its protein is CASSSDAGNEQYF.

This clonotype showed up many times. The chain joins TRBV25-1 to TRBJ1-2, with D perhaps matching TRBD1 (5 bases). V was shortened by 8 bases and J by 0 bases, with 10 bases between the two germline ends. The CDR3 spans 13 residues. The germline V gene has CDR1 MGHDK and CDR2 SYGVNS. CDR3 sequence: CASVGTTNYGYTF. As DNA, the CDR3 is TGTGCCAGCGTAGGGACGACTAACTATGGCTACACCTTC.

This clonotype occurred many times. CDR3 sequence reads: CAISVQENQPQHF. Written as DNA, the CDR3 is TGTGCCATCAGTGTTCAGGAGAATCAGCCCCAGCATTTT. The chain is built from TRBV10-3 and TRBJ1-5; D is undetermined. V was trimmed by 4 bases and J by 4 bases, leaving 8 bases between them. CDR3 length: 13 residues. The germline V gene has CDR1 ENHRY and CDR2 SYGVKD.

Note on this clonotype: A junction end diverges from the germline sequence, so it may reflect a read error. CDR3 residues: CASSPNSPLNF. The CDR3 nucleotides are TGTGCCAGCAGTCCTAATTCACCCCTCAACTTT. The chain combines TRBV27 with TRBJ1-6; D call uncertain. The CDR3 is 11 residues long. Germline values: CDR1 MNHEY, CDR2 SMNVEV (reference sequence).

This clonotype has ten or more counts. The V call is TRBV10-3, the J call TRBJ2-2; 10 nucleotides align to TRBD1. CDR3 length: 15 amino acids. The germline V gene encodes CDR1 ENHRY and CDR2 SYGVKD. V lost 7 bases to trimming and J lost 4 bases; unmatched junction nucleotides: 6. The CDR3 loop reads CAIKERDRGTGELFF. The CDR3 nucleotides are TGTGCCATCAAGGAAAGGGACAGGGGCACCGGGGAGCTGTTTTTT.

Ten or more counts support this clonotype. This chain uses TRBV7-9 with TRBJ1-5, with D uncertain. The CDR3 spans 15 residues. V dropped 4 bases and J dropped 6 bases, with 16 bases sitting between them. CDR1 and CDR2 from the germline V gene are SEHNR and FQNEAQ (reference sequence). CDR3 residues: CASSSVTDRAQPQHF. The CDR3 region has the DNA TGTGCCAGCAGCTCCGTAACCGACCGGGCTCAGCCCCAGCATTTT.

This clonotype was seen repeatedly, ten times or more. The J gene is TRBJ2-5, the V gene TRBV29-1; TRBD1 aligns across 7 bases. This CDR3 spans 14 amino acids. Germline assignment: CDR1 SQVTM and CDR2 ANQGSEA. Trimming removed 4 bases from V and 2 bases from J; junction bases left unmatched: 7. The CDR3 reads CSVAQQGRQETQYF. In DNA form, the CDR3 reads TGCAGCGTTGCCCAACAGGGGCGACAAGAGACCCAGTACTTC.

This clonotype was counted many times. The DNA for the CDR3 is TGCAGTGCTAGGTCATTAGTGGAAGATAGCAATCAGCCCCAGCATTTT. Translating it yields CSARSLVEDSNQPQHF. The rearrangement uses TRBV20-1 and TRBJ1-5, with D unclear. From germline, CDR1 is DFQATT and CDR2 SNEGSKA (reference sequence). CDR3 length: 16 amino acids. V was pared by 3 bases and J by 0 bases, with 15 bases between.

The chain links TRBV20-1 to TRBJ2-3; TRBD2 matches at 7 bases. Germline assignment: CDR1 DFQATT and CDR2 SNEGSKA (reference sequence). This CDR3 has 15 amino acids. J gave up 2 bases and V 2 bases, and 7 bases lay outside the gene matches. CDR3 coding DNA: TGCAGTGCTAGACGGTCTAGCGGATCCACAGATACGCAGTATTTT. The encoded protein is CSARRSSGSTDTQYF.

In this sample, this clonotype turned up many times. J is TRBJ2-5 and V is TRBV20-1; no definite D call. The CDR3 has 13 amino acids. Germline V gives CDR1 DFQATT, CDR2 SNEGSKA (reference sequence). V lost 2 bases, J lost 5 bases, and 12 bases lay in between. CDR3 loop: CSARLLPAETQYF. Written as DNA, the CDR3 is TGCAGTGCTAGACTACTCCCGGCGGAGACCCAGTACTTC.

The sample holds many counts of this clonotype. This chain joins TRBV5-1 and TRBJ2-1, with D uncertain. Germline lookup yields CDR1 SGHRS and CDR2 YFSETQ. The germline V and J ends were trimmed by 7 bases and 5 bases, with 13 bases remaining between them. CDR3 length: 13 residues. The CDR3 DNA sequence: TGCGCCAGCTCCGTCGGACCCGACAATGAGCAGTTCTTC. Encoded protein: CASSVGPDNEQFF. The whole variable domain, filled in from reference TRBV5-1 and TRBJ2-1, reads KAGVTQTPRYLIKTRGQQVTLSCSPISGHRSVSWYQQTPGQGLQFLFEYFSETQRNKGNFPGRFSGRQFSNSRSEMNVSTLELGDSALYLCASSVGPDNEQFFGPGTRLTVL.

This clonotype was found many times. The chain is built from TRBV5-6 and TRBJ2-3, with TRBD1 as a possible D gene (6 bases). This CDR3 comprises 16 residues. Germline values: CDR1 SGHDT, CDR2 YYEEEE. With 2 bases removed from V and 3 bases from J, the gap between germline ends came to 16 bases. CDR3 sequence: CASSLILQGYTDTQYF. DNA of the CDR3: TGTGCCAGCAGCTTAATCCTCCAGGGGTATACAGATACGCAGTATTTT. Full variable domain (outside the CDR3, taken from reference TRBV5-6 and TRBJ2-3): DAGVTQSPTHLIKTRGQQVTLRCSPKSGHDTVSWYQQALGQGPQFIFQYYEEEERQRGNFPDRFSGHQFPNYSSELNVNALLLGDSALYLCASSLILQGYTDTQYFGPGTRLTVL.

This clonotype was seen repeatedly, ten times or more. The rearrangement links TRBV5-1 to TRBJ2-1; TRBD1 might be the D (6 bases). The germline V and J ends were trimmed by 4 bases and 5 bases, with 16 bases remaining between them. CDR3 length: 15 residues. Germline CDR1 SGHRS, CDR2 YFSETQ. The CDR3 DNA reads as TGCGCCAGCAGCCTTCAGGGGACCCCCCACAATGAGCAGTTCTTC. Amino acids: CASSLQGTPHNEQFF. Full variable domain (remainder filled in from reference TRBV5-1 and TRBJ2-1): KAGVTQTPRYLIKTRGQQVTLSCSPISGHRSVSWYQQTPGQGLQFLFEYFSETQRNKGNFPGRFSGRQFSNSRSEMNVSTLELGDSALYLCASSLQGTPHNEQFFGPGTRLTVL.

This clonotype occurred many times. J is TRBJ1-5 and V is TRBV24-1; no reliable D call. Germline V gene lookup returns CDR1 KGHDR and CDR2 SFDVKD. The CDR3 contains 12 residues. The germline V and J ends were trimmed by 3 bases and 11 bases, with 10 bases remaining between them. The CDR3 sequence is CATSDATGSQHF. The CDR3 DNA follows: TGTGCCACCAGTGATGCTACCGGGTCCCAGCATTTT.

The CDR3 loop reads CASSLVVEGPNIGAFF. CDR3 sequence (DNA): TGTGCCAGCAGCTTAGTGGTTGAAGGACCGAACATCGGAGCTTTCTTT. This chain connects TRBV7-9 to TRBJ1-1; no clear D gene. Germline CDR1 SEHNR, CDR2 FQNEAQ (reference sequence). The CDR3 totals 16 residues. Between the trimmed V and J ends, which lost 1 base and 10 bases, there was a span of 22 bases.

This clonotype has at least ten counts. This chain links TRBV5-5 with TRBJ2-3; D not certain. Trimming took 2 bases from V and 2 from J, leaving 18 bases between them. CDR1 and CDR2 (germline): SGHKS, YYEKEE (reference sequence). There are 17 residues in the CDR3. The CDR3 region has the DNA TGTGCCAGCAGCTTAATTCGGACCTCGCCTTACACAGATACGCAGTATTTT. It specifies CASSLIRTSPYTDTQYF. The full variable domain, in which reference TRBV5-5 and TRBJ2-3 provide the parts outside the CDR3, is DAGVTQSPTHLIKTRGQQVTLRCSPISGHKSVSWYQQVLGQGPQFIFQYYEKEERGRGNFPDRFSARQFPNYSSELNVNALLLGDSALYLCASSLIRTSPYTDTQYFGPGTRLTVL.

Ten or more counts support this clonotype. The chain joins TRBV29-1 to TRBJ1-1; D might be TRBD1 (5 bases). The CDR3 extends over 14 amino acids. Trimming left V 5 bases short and J 1 base short, with 14 bases between. Germline assignment: CDR1 SQVTM and CDR2 ANQGSEA. For the CDR3, the DNA is TGCAGCGTTCACCGTGGACACACGAACACTGAAGCTTTCTTT. The encoded protein is CSVHRGHTNTEAFF.

The V gene is TRBV20-1, the J gene TRBJ1-1; unclear D gene. The germline gives CDR1 DFQATT, CDR2 SNEGSKA (reference sequence). This CDR3 region has 12 residues. The V end lost 0 bases, the J end lost 1 base, and 3 bases lay between the germline ends. The CDR3 spells CSARDKNTEAFF. CDR3 nucleotides: TGCAGTGCTAGAGATAAGAACACTGAAGCTTTCTTT.

The chain couples TRBV20-1 to TRBJ2-1; perhaps TRBD2 as D (5 bases). The CDR3 has 16 residues. Germline values: CDR1 DFQATT, CDR2 SNEGSKA (reference sequence). Trimming removed 0 bases at V and 3 bases at J, with 15 bases between. CDR3 sequence: CSARDPSGFDYNEQFF. The CDR3 DNA follows: TGCAGTGCTAGAGATCCGTCGGGATTCGACTACAATGAGCAGTTCTTC.

At least ten counts were recorded for this clonotype. The rearrangement links TRBV5-6 to TRBJ2-5; D remains ambiguous. The CDR3 has 13 amino acids. Trimming cost V 0 bases and J 2 bases, with 5 bases left between them. CDR1 SGHDT and CDR2 YYEEEE come from the germline V gene. In nucleotides, the CDR3 is TGTGCCAGCAGCTTGGGCCCGCAAGAGACCCAGTACTTC. This gives the protein CASSLGPQETQYF.

The sample holds many counts of this clonotype. This chain connects TRBV7-2 to TRBJ2-2, with D maybe TRBD1 (6 bases). There are 14 residues in the CDR3. V gave up 5 bases and J gave up 6 bases, with 13 bases separating them. Per the germline V gene, CDR1 is SGHTA and CDR2 is FQGNSA. CDR3 loop: CASSQQGHAGELFF. CDR3 coding DNA: TGTGCCAGCAGCCAACAGGGTCACGCCGGGGAGCTGTTTTTT.

This clonotype was detected ten times or more. The chain has TRBV7-2 and TRBJ2-5; D is perhaps TRBD1 (9 bases). Trimming removed 5 bases from V and 5 bases from J, with 21 bases in between. This CDR3 contains 16 residues. Germline loops: CDR1 SGHTA, CDR2 FQGNSA. The CDR3 DNA is TGTGCCAGCAGCCGGGGGGGGACAGGGCGTTTGGAGACCCAGTACTTC. It encodes CASSRGGTGRLETQYF. The whole variable domain, remainder taken from reference TRBV7-2 and TRBJ2-5, is GAGVSQSPSNKVTEKGKDVELRCDPISGHTALYWYRQSLGQGLEFLIYFQGNSAPDKSGLPSDRFSAERTGGSVSTLTIQRTQQEDSAVYLCASSRGGTGRLETQYFGPGTRLLVL.

This clonotype showed up many times. The J gene is TRBJ2-3, the V gene TRBV12-3 or TRBV12-4; TRBD2 might be the D (5 bases). With 6 bases removed from V and 7 bases from J, the gap between germline ends came to 20 bases. CDR3 size: 15 residues. CDR3 in amino acids: CASRLALANRNTQYF. DNA of the CDR3: TGTGCCAGCAGGCTCGCTCTAGCCAACCGAAATACGCAGTATTTT.

This clonotype has a count of ten or more. The rearrangement uses TRBV6-4 and TRBJ2-6, with D hard to call. The CDR3 has 17 amino acids. Trimming cost V 2 bases and J 0 bases, with 11 bases left between them. In germline, CDR1 is MRHNA, CDR2 SNTAGT. The CDR3 is CASSDQPVDSGANVLTF. The DNA for the CDR3 is TGTGCCAGCAGTGACCAGCCCGTAGACTCTGGGGCCAACGTCCTGACTTTC.

There are many counts of this clonotype. CDR3 in amino acids: CASSPTGWNQPQHF. For the CDR3, the DNA is TGTGCCAGCAGCCCAACAGGGTGGAATCAGCCCCAGCATTTT. V usage is TRBV12-3 or TRBV12-4 and J usage is TRBJ1-5, with D possibly TRBD1 on 6 matching bases. The CDR3 runs to 14 residues. The V end lost 6 bases, the J end lost 4 bases, and 13 bases lay between the germline ends.